This record covers a single T cell receptor beta chain. Its specificity is unknown. Assay used: immunoSEQ multiplex PCR; TCRdb lists only in-frame clones, some missing. The sample has approximately 80,000 clones, roughly 74% seen once. This sample was taken from a study of radiotherapy plus CTLA-4 blockade in lung cancer. The CDR3 runs to 15 residues. Deletions cut 2 bases from V and 0 bases from J, with 8 bases between. Germline assignment: CDR1 MNHNY and CDR2 SVGAGI (reference sequence). Findings and caveats of the study: Following radiotherapy plus ipilimumab, tumor-derived TCR clones expanded in the blood.

This clonotype was sampled from a human donor with non-small cell lung cancer whose response to radiotherapy plus ipilimumab could not be evaluated. Sequences were derived from peripheral blood, sampled from a patient treated with radiotherapy plus ipilimumab. The chain couples TRBV6-6 to TRBJ1-5; D is unresolved. CDR3 protein: CASSYQEDSNQPQHF. Written as DNA, the CDR3 is TGTGCCAGCAGTTACCAAGAGGATAGCAATCAGCCCCAGCATTTT.